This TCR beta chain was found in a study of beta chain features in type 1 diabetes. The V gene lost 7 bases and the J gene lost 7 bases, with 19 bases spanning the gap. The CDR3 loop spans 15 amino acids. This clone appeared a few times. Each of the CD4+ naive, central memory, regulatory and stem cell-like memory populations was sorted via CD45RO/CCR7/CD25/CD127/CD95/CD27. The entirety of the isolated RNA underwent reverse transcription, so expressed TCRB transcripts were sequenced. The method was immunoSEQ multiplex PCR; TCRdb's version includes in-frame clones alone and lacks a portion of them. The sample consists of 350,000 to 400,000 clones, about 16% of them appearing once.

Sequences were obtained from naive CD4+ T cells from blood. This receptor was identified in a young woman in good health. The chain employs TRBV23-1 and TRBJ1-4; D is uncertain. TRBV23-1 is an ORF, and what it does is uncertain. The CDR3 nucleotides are TGCGCCAGCACCCCCCGATTTAGGGCGGGTGAAAAACTGTTTTTT. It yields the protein CASTPRFRAGEKLFF.